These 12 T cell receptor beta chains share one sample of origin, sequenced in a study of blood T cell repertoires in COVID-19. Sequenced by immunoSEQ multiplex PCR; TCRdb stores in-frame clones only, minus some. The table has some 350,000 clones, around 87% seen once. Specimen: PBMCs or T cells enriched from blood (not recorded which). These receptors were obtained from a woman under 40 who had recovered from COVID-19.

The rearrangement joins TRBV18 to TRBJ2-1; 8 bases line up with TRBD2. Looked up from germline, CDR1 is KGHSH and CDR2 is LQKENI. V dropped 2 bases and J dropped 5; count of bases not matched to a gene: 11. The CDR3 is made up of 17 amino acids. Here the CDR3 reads CASSPWASNGGDNEQFF. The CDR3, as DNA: TGTGCCAGCTCACCATGGGCATCTAACGGGGGGGACAATGAGCAGTTCTTC.

CDR3 sequence: CASRQGIGEQYF. The CDR3 bases are TGTGCCAGCAGACAGGGTATAGGCGAGCAGTACTTC. The chain carries TRBV6-5 and TRBJ2-7, with D tentatively TRBD1 (6 bases). The CDR3 covers 12 residues. V was trimmed by 6 bases and J by 6 bases, leaving 12 bases between them. Germline lookup yields CDR1 MNHEY and CDR2 SVGAGI.

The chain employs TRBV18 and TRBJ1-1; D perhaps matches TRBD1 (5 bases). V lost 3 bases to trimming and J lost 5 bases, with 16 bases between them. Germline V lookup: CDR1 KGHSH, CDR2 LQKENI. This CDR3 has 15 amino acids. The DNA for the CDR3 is TGTGCCAGCTCACCTTTCCCGGGGGGAGGAACTGAAGCTTTCTTT. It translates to CASSPFPGGGTEAFF.

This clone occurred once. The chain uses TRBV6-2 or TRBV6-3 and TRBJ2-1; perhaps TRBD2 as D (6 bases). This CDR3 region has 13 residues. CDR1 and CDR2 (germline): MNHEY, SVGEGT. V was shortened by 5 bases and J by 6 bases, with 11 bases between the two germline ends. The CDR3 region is CASSALASNEQFF. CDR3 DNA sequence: TGTGCCAGCAGTGCCCTAGCGAGCAATGAGCAGTTCTTC.

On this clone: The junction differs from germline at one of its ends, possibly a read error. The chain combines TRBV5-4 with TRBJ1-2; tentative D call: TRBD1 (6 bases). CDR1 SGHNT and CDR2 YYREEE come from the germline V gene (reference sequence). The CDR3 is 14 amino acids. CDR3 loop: CASSERSPIRGPRF. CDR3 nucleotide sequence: TGTGCCAGCAGCGAAAGATCCCCTATCAGGGGTCCCCGCTTC.

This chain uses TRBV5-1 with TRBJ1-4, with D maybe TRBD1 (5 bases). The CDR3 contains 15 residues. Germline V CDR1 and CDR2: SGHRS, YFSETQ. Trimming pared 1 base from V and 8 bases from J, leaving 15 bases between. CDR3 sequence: CASSLWLGRGEKLFF. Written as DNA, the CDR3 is TGCGCCAGCAGCTTGTGGCTGGGTCGGGGGGAAAAACTGTTTTTT.

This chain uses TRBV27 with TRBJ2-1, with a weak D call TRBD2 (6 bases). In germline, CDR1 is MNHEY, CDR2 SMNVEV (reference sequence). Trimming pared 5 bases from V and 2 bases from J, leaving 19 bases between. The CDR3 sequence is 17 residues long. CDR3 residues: CASSPGTLLGTYNEQFF. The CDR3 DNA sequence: TGTGCCAGCAGTCCCGGGACTCTCCTGGGGACCTACAATGAGCAGTTCTTC.

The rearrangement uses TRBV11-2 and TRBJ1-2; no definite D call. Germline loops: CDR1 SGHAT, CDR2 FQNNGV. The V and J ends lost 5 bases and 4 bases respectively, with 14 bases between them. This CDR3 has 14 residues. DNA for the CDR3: TGTGCCAGCAGCCGGCGGGTGGACCGCTATGGCTACACCTTC. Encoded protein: CASSRRVDRYGYTF.

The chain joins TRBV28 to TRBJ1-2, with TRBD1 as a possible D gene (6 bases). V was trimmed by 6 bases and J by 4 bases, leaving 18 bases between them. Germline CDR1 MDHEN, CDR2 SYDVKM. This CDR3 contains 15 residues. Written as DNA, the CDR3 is TGTGCCAGCAGGGCCGGGGGGCTTGTGGGCTATGGCTACACCTTC. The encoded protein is CASRAGGLVGYGYTF.

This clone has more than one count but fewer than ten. The CDR3 DNA is TGTGCCACCTTTTCGCGGGACAGCTCTAACTATGGCTACACCTTC. It is translated as CATFSRDSSNYGYTF. The chain carries TRBV10-3 and TRBJ1-2; 7 nucleotides agree with TRBD1. The trim removed 10 bases at V and 0 bases at J, leaving 11 bases unmatched. This CDR3 is 15 amino acids long. CDR1 ENHRY and CDR2 SYGVKD come from the germline V gene.

The DNA for the CDR3 is TGTGCCAGCAGTGACAGGGGGAATGAAAAACTGTTTTTT. This codes for CASSDRGNEKLFF. The chain joins TRBV3-1 (or the pseudogene TRBV3-2) to TRBJ1-4, with 9 bases aligning to TRBD1. With 6 bases clipped from V and 5 bases from J, the junction kept 1 base outside the gene matches. This CDR3 is built from 13 residues. CDR1 is LGHDT and CDR2 is YNNKEL in the germline V gene (reference sequence).

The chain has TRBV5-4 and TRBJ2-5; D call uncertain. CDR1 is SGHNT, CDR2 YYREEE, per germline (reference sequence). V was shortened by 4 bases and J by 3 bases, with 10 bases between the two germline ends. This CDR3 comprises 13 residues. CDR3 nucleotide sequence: TGTGCCAGCAGCCGCCGGGTAGAAGAGACCCAGTACTTC. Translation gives CASSRRVEETQYF.